A single sample is the source of the 7 T cell receptor beta chains below, sequenced in a study of CD8 T cells in Susac syndrome. Random hexamers were used to reverse transcribe 0.5 to 1 ug of RNA. TCRdb reanalysed the immunoSEQ multiplex PCR reads using MiXCR and keeps one entry per CDR3 protein. Among 100,000 to 150,000 distinct CDR3 sequences listed, 94% were seen once. Source material: CD4+ T cells from PBMCs. The receptors here all came from a human donor in good health.

V gene TRBV5-1 combines with J gene TRBJ2-7, with a weak D call TRBD1 (5 bases). Between the trimmed V and J ends, which lost 0 bases and 4 bases, there was a span of 20 bases. Germline loops: CDR1 SGHRS, CDR2 YFSETQ. The length of the CDR3 is 17 residues. As DNA, the CDR3 is TGCGCCAGCAGCTTGGCCGCAGGAAGTAGGGGATCATACGAGCAGTACTTC. Its translation: CASSLAAGSRGSYEQYF.

The rearrangement joins TRBV20-1 to TRBJ2-1, with 8 bases fitting TRBD2. The germline gives CDR1 DFQATT, CDR2 SNEGSKA (reference sequence). This CDR3 has 13 amino acids. J lost 5 bases, V lost 5 bases, and 5 bases had no gene match. CDR3 DNA sequence: TGCAGTGCTCCTGCGACTAGCGACAATGAGCAGTTCTTC. Encoded protein: CSAPATSDNEQFF.

The chain carries TRBV2 and TRBJ2-1; D is possibly TRBD1 or TRBD2 (5 bases each). The V gene's germline CDR1 is SNHLY and CDR2 FYNNEI. V was shortened by 6 bases and J by 8 bases, with 17 bases between the two germline ends. The CDR3 extends over 14 amino acids. Here the CDR3 DNA reads TGTGCCAGCAGACGGGACCCCCTAGGAGATGAGCAGTTCTTC. Its translation: CASRRDPLGDEQFF. Full variable domain (remainder filled in from reference TRBV2 and TRBJ2-1): EPEVTQTPSHQVTQMGQEVILRCVPISNHLYFYWYRQILGQKVEFLVSFYNNEISEKSEIFDDQFSVERPDGSNFTLKIRSTKLEDSAMYFCASRRDPLGDEQFFGPGTRLTVL.

A remark on this clonotype: Relative to the germline gene, one junction end is altered; a read error may explain this. The chain is built from TRBV28 and TRBJ1-6, with D tentatively TRBD1 (5 bases). This CDR3 contains 14 residues. Germline lookup yields CDR1 MDHEN and CDR2 SYDVKM. CDR3 nucleotides: TGTGCCAGCACTTTACCGGGGCGTTGGTCACCCCTCCACTTT. Residues: CASTLPGRWSPLHF. Looking up the rest from reference TRBV28 and TRBJ1-6 gives the full variable domain: DVKVTQSSRYLVKRTGEKVFLECVQDMDHENMFWYRQDPGLGLRLIYFSYDVKMKEKGDIPEGYSVSREKKERFSLILESASTNQTSMYLCASTLPGRWSPLHFGNGTRLTVT.

The chain has TRBV10-3 and TRBJ2-2; possibly TRBD1 or TRBD2 for D (5 bases each). This CDR3 contains 15 residues. CDR1 is ENHRY and CDR2 is SYGVKD in the germline V gene. V lost 3 bases, J lost 0 bases, and 8 bases lay in between. The CDR3 bases are TGTGCCATCAGTGATGGGACCTCGAACACCGGGGAGCTGTTTTTT. Residues: CAISDGTSNTGELFF.

V usage is TRBV7-2 and J usage is TRBJ2-5; TRBD2 aligns across 11 bases. From germline, CDR1 is SGHTA and CDR2 FQGNSA. The CDR3 extends over 17 amino acids. Trimming took 5 bases from V and 1 from J; bases not matched to a gene: 9. Here the CDR3 reads CASSLLLAGGIQETQYF. The CDR3 DNA is TGTGCCAGCAGCCTCCTCTTAGCGGGAGGGATCCAAGAGACCCAGTACTTC.

The rearrangement links TRBV7-3 to TRBJ2-1; perhaps TRBD1 as D (6 bases). The CDR3 is made up of 15 amino acids. Trimming cost V 5 bases and J 10 bases, with 21 bases left between them. CDR1 SGHTA and CDR2 FQGTGA come from the germline V gene. The CDR3 spells CASSPEGRTEREQFF. The CDR3 DNA follows: TGTGCCAGCAGCCCCGAAGGACGGACAGAGCGGGAGCAGTTCTTC.